Listed below are T cell receptor beta chains from one sample, sequenced in a study of breast tumors, draining lymph nodes, adjacent tissues. Each CDR3 protein gets one entry after TCRdb re-called the multiplex PCR reads with MiXCR. The profile shows about 11,000 distinct CDR3 sequences, around 36% of them singletons. Sequencing was carried out using breast tumor tissue. These receptors were collected from a female donor with breast cancer. Some clones in this sample may be carry-over from other donors' samples. Each CDR3 is given with its conserved first and last residue. The order of the fields is clone size, V gene, D gene, J gene, CDR3 protein, CDR3 DNA. A D gene is named only where the DNA matches it firmly. Not every row has a clone size; where given, it reads once, few, many or a size class.

size: .; V: TRBV6-1; D: TRBD2; J: TRBJ2-7; CDR3: CASIGTSGRLGEQYF; DNA: TGTGCCAGCATAGGGACTAGCGGGAGGTTGGGGGAGCAGTACTTC
size: many; V: TRBV4-1; D: TRBD2; J: TRBJ2-3; CDR3: CASSLGLAAATDTQYF; DNA: TGCGCCAGCAGCCTCGGACTAGCGGCAGCCACAGATACGCAGTATTTT
size: many; V: TRBV5-8; D: .; J: TRBJ1-4; CDR3: CASSSSERLNEKLFF; DNA: TGTGCCAGCAGCTCTTCGGAGAGACTAAATGAAAAACTGTTTTTT
size: many; V: TRBV10-2; D: TRBD2; J: TRBJ2-2; CDR3: CASRVTSGSTSGELFF; DNA: TGCGCCAGCAGGGTGACTAGCGGGAGTACCTCCGGGGAGCTGTTTTTT
size: .; V: TRBV20-1; D: TRBD1; J: TRBJ2-7; CDR3: CSARALAGGQISYKQHF; DNA: TGCAGTGCTAGAGCCCTGGCTGGGGGACAGATCTCCTACAAGCAGCACTTC
size: many; V: TRBV20-1; D: .; J: TRBJ2-7; CDR3: CSAQAQVSSYEQYF; DNA: TGCAGTGCACAGGCCCAGGTTAGCTCCTACGAGCAGTACTTC
size: .; V: TRBV7-3; D: .; J: TRBJ1-1; CDR3: CASSRPVPGPHHTEAFF; DNA: TGTGCCAGCAGCAGACCCGTTCCGGGACCCCACCACACTGAGGCTTTCTTT
size: few; V: TRBV12-3/TRBV12-4; D: .; J: TRBJ2-7; CDR3: CASSPGTGTYEQYF; DNA: TGTGCCAGCAGTCCCGGGACGGGGACCTACGAGCAGTACTTC
size: few; V: TRBV7-9; D: .; J: TRBJ1-1; CDR3: CASSLAALNTEAFF; DNA: TGTGCCAGCAGCTTAGCAGCATTGAACACTGAAGCTTTCTTT
size: many; V: TRBV20-1; D: TRBD2; J: TRBJ2-3; CDR3: CSAGGASGGPQTDTQYF; DNA: TGCAGTGCTGGGGGGGCTAGCGGGGGGCCCCAAACAGATACGCAGTATTTT
size: medium-sized; V: TRBV5-1; D: .; J: TRBJ2-7; CDR3: CASNRQGLRNEQYF; DNA: TGCGCCAGCAATCGTCAAGGGCTCAGGAACGAGCAGTACTTC
size: .; V: TRBV7-2; D: TRBD1; J: TRBJ1-2; CDR3: CASSFGTAPYGYTF; DNA: TGTGCCAGCAGCTTCGGGACAGCTCCCTATGGCTACACCTTC
size: many; V: TRBV27; D: TRBD1; J: TRBJ2-7; CDR3: CASRRQGTLLDEQYF; DNA: TGTGCCAGCAGGAGACAGGGGACCCTGCTGGACGAGCAGTACTTC
size: medium-sized; V: TRBV7-9; D: TRBD1; J: TRBJ1-2; CDR3: CASSSTGGFYGYTF; DNA: TGTGCCAGCAGCTCCACAGGGGGCTTCTATGGCTACACCTTC
size: many; V: TRBV7-9; D: .; J: TRBJ1-5; CDR3: CASSLAQDQPQHF; DNA: TGTGCCAGCAGCTTAGCTCAGGATCAGCCCCAGCATTTT
size: many; V: TRBV28; D: .; J: TRBJ2-7; CDR3: CASSLLGYEQYF; DNA: TGTGCCAGCAGTTTATTAGGCTACGAGCAGTACTTC